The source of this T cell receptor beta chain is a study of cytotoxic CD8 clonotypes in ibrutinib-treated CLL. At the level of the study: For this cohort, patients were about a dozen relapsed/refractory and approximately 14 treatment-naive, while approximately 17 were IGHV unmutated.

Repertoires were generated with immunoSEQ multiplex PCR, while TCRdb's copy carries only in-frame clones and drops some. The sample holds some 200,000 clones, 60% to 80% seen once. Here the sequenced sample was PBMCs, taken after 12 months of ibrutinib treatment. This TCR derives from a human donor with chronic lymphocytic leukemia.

The CDR3, as DNA: TGTGCCAGCAGCCTAGGACAGTTGAACACTGAAGCTTTCTTT. This encodes CASSLGQLNTEAFF. V and J are TRBV11-1 and TRBJ1-1, with D possibly being TRBD1 (6 bases). The germline gives CDR1 SGHAT, CDR2 FQDESV (reference sequence). Deletions cut 5 bases from V and 0 bases from J, with 10 bases between. The CDR3 loop spans 14 amino acids. Full variable domain (rest looked up from reference TRBV11-1 and TRBJ1-1): EAEVAQSPRYKITEKSQAVAFWCDPISGHATLYWYRQILGQGPELLVQFQDESVVDDSQLPKDRFSAERLKGVDSTLKIQPAELGDSAMYLCASSLGQLNTEAFFGQGTRLTVV.